Following are 27 T cell receptor beta chains from one sample sequenced in a study of T cell repertoires in cytomegalovirus infection. TCRdb re-analysed the reads in MiXCR, keeping a single row per CDR3 protein. The sample gives 80,000 or so distinct CDR3 sequences, approximately 24% of which show up once; 50% is in the top ten. Antigen specificity for these receptors is unknown. Here the sequenced sample was CD8+ T cells from cultured PBMCs, taken from culture after CMV antigen stimulation. The receptors were gathered from a human donor in good health (CMV status not recorded). Some clones in this sample may be carry-over from other donors' samples.

The chain is built from TRBV3-1 and TRBJ1-4; D is perhaps TRBD1 (5 bases). The germline gives CDR1 LGHDT, CDR2 YNNKEL (reference sequence). The CDR3 spans 14 residues. Trimming shortened V by 6 bases and J by 10 bases, and 18 bases separated the two germline ends. The CDR3 coding sequence is TGTGCCAGCAGTGAGGGACGGCGGGAGAGAAAACTGTTTTTT. It specifies CASSEGRRERKLFF.

The chain couples TRBV7-9 to TRBJ2-2; the match to TRBD1 covers 9 bases. The CDR3 runs to 15 residues. Germline lookup yields CDR1 SEHNR and CDR2 FQNEAQ (reference sequence). V shed 4 bases and J 7 bases; nucleotides not matched to a gene: 7. The CDR3 coding sequence is TGTGCCAGCAGCTCCCGGGACAGGGAGATCGGGGAGCTGTTTTTT. This encodes CASSSRDREIGELFF.

The J gene is TRBJ2-7, the V gene TRBV2; D possibly corresponds to TRBD1 (7 bases). CDR1 is SNHLY and CDR2 is FYNNEI in the germline V gene. Trimming took 4 bases from V and 4 from J, leaving 14 bases between them. CDR3 length: 14 amino acids. This chain's CDR3 is CASSGGRGDYEQYF. CDR3 coding DNA: TGTGCCAGCAGTGGGGGCAGGGGGGATTACGAGCAGTACTTC.

This clonotype has a handful of counts. This chain joins TRBV30 and TRBJ1-5; D is undetermined. The length of the CDR3 is 15 residues. CDR1 is GTSNPN, CDR2 SVGIG, per germline (reference sequence). The V and J ends lost 1 base and 3 bases respectively, with 13 bases between them. The CDR3 DNA is TGTGCCTGGAGTGCGTTGGACGGAGTCAATCAGCCCCAGCATTTT. Amino acids: CAWSALDGVNQPQHF.

This clonotype was observed a handful of times. V is TRBV2 and J is TRBJ2-3; 10 bases are shared with TRBD2. The CDR3 is made up of 15 amino acids. Germline trimming cut 8 bases from V and 1 base from J; bases unmatched to any gene: 6. Germline CDR1 is SNHLY and CDR2 is FYNNEI. In nucleotides, the CDR3 is TGTGCCAGCGTAACTAGCGGGATTGGCACAGATACGCAGTATTTT. Translation: CASVTSGIGTDTQYF. Together with reference TRBV2 and TRBJ2-3, the CDR3 gives the full variable domain: EPEVTQTPSHQVTQMGQEVILRCVPISNHLYFYWYRQILGQKVEFLVSFYNNEISEKSEIFDDQFSVERPDGSNFTLKIRSTKLEDSAMYFCASVTSGIGTDTQYFGPGTRLTVL.

This chain links TRBV11-1 with TRBJ2-7; D not resolved. Trimming cost V 1 base and J 5 bases, with 6 bases left between them. The CDR3 has 12 amino acids. Germline V gives CDR1 SGHAT, CDR2 FQDESV (reference sequence). The DNA of the CDR3 is TGTGCCAGCAGCTTAGACCTGCACGAGCAGTACTTC. Residues: CASSLDLHEQYF.

The rearrangement uses TRBV11-1 and TRBJ2-7; TRBD1 is a possible D gene (5 bases). The CDR3 totals 16 residues. Trimming took 2 bases from V and 0 from J, leaving 14 bases between them. CDR1 is SGHAT and CDR2 is FQDESV in the germline V gene (reference sequence). The CDR3 here is CASSLRQGGSSYEQYF. The DNA for the CDR3 is TGTGCCAGCAGCTTAAGGCAGGGTGGGTCCTCCTACGAGCAGTACTTC.

This clonotype was found a few times. The J gene is TRBJ2-1, the V gene TRBV5-8; 8 bases align to TRBD1. The CDR3 spans 15 residues. CDR1 SGHTS and CDR2 YDEGEE come from the germline V gene. V gave up 2 bases and J gave up 7 bases; unmatched junction bases: 8. CDR3 nucleotide sequence: TGTGCCAGCAGCTTAGGAGCAGGGGGCAGGAATGAGCAGTTCTTC. Translating gives CASSLGAGGRNEQFF.

The chain joins TRBV7-9 to TRBJ1-6; 7 bases map to TRBD1. The CDR3 is 16 residues long. Germline trimming cut 5 bases from V and 11 bases from J; bases unmatched to any gene: 15. Germline-derived CDR1 and CDR2 are SEHNR and FQNEAQ (reference sequence). CDR3 region: CASSPKATGAQTPLHF. The CDR3 region has the DNA TGTGCCAGCAGCCCAAAGGCCACAGGGGCCCAAACACCCCTCCACTTT.

This clonotype was found once. The rearrangement links TRBV7-3 to TRBJ2-7; tentatively, D is TRBD1 (5 bases). The germline CDR1 and CDR2 sequences are SGHTA and FQGTGA. Trimming took 1 base from V and 2 from J, leaving 9 bases between them. This CDR3 is 14 amino acids long. The CDR3 sequence is CASSLKTAPYEQYF. CDR3 nucleotides: TGTGCCAGCAGCTTAAAGACAGCTCCCTACGAGCAGTACTTC.

In this sample, this clonotype turned up many times. The genes are TRBV7-8 and TRBJ1-2; 9 positions agree with TRBD1. This CDR3 contains 14 residues. Unmatched junction bases numbered 5, after V lost 5 bases and J lost 4 bases. CDR1 is SGHVS, CDR2 FQNEAQ, per germline. The CDR3: CASSPGQGTYGYTF. The CDR3 DNA follows: TGTGCCAGCAGCCCGGGACAGGGAACCTATGGCTACACCTTC.

The rearrangement uses TRBV19 and TRBJ1-6; the D gene is possibly TRBD1 (6 bases). The CDR3 spans 12 residues. CDR1 and CDR2 (germline): LNHDA, SQIVND (reference sequence). V was trimmed by 11 bases and J by 12 bases, leaving 17 bases between them. CDR3 coding DNA: TGTGCCGTTAGAACAGGGCAACGACCCCTCCACTTT. Its translation is CAVRTGQRPLHF.

This sequence joins TRBV20-1 and TRBJ2-7, with no clear D. Per germline, CDR1 DFQATT and CDR2 SNEGSKA (reference sequence). The CDR3 sequence is 13 residues long. The V and J ends lost 0 bases and 2 bases respectively, with 8 bases between them. The CDR3 region has the DNA TGCAGTGCTAGAGATTTAGCAACCTACGAGCAGTACTTC. It encodes CSARDLATYEQYF.

V is TRBV9 and J is TRBJ1-2; a possible D gene is TRBD1 (5 bases). Germline-derived CDR1 and CDR2 are SGDLS and YYNGEE. Trimming took 4 bases from V and 6 from J, leaving 19 bases between them. CDR3 length: 15 amino acids. In nucleotides, the CDR3 is TGTGCCAGCAGCACTTTCGCGGGGCCGGCGGATGGCTACACCTTC. Translating gives CASSTFAGPADGYTF.

V gene TRBV4-2 combines with J gene TRBJ1-1; weak D call: TRBD1 (5 bases). CDR3 length: 16 residues. V gave up 4 bases and J gave up 1 base, with 16 bases separating them. Germline assignment: CDR1 LGHNA and CDR2 YNFKEQ. The CDR3 DNA reads TGTGCCAGCAGCCCACTAGGGGTTGGTACGAACACTGAAGCTTTCTTT. Its translation is CASSPLGVGTNTEAFF.

Of note for this clonotype: This CDR3 is missing its conserved last phenylalanine or tryptophan, likely due to a read error. The chain links TRBV9 to TRBJ2-1, with 10 positions matching TRBD2. Looked up from germline, CDR1 is SGDLS and CDR2 is YYNGEE. The CDR3 is made up of 15 amino acids. The CDR3, as DNA: TGTGCCAGCAGCGTAGCTAGCGGGAGTTACAATGGGCAGTTCCTC. As protein: CASSVASGSYNGQFL.

This clonotype turned up a few times. The V gene is TRBV4-3, the J gene TRBJ1-6; D is ambiguous. Germline-derived CDR1 and CDR2 are LGHNA and YSLEER. There are 16 residues in the CDR3. The V gene lost 0 bases and the J gene lost 7 bases, with 13 bases spanning the gap. The CDR3, as DNA: TGCGCCAGCAGCCAAGAACTGGCGTCGTCCAATTCACCCCTCCACTTT. Amino acid sequence: CASSQELASSNSPLHF.

This clonotype was detected a few times. This chain links TRBV5-1 with TRBJ1-2, with TRBD1 identical over 7 bases. CDR1 SGHRS and CDR2 YFSETQ come from the germline V gene. This CDR3 comprises 14 residues. V shed 6 bases and J 6 bases; nucleotides not matched to a gene: 11. For the CDR3, the DNA is TGCGCCAGCATCTGGAAGGACAGGACAGATGGCTACACCTTC. Translating it yields CASIWKDRTDGYTF.

The sample holds a few counts of this clonotype. The chain links TRBV27 to TRBJ2-3; D remains ambiguous. Germline CDR1 and CDR2: MNHEY and SMNVEV (reference sequence). V was cut by 3 bases and J by 3 bases, with 10 bases left in between. CDR3 length: 14 amino acids. The CDR3: CASSFQDTTDTQYF. The CDR3 DNA reads as TGTGCCAGCAGTTTCCAGGATACTACAGATACGCAGTATTTT.

This chain joins TRBV20-1 and TRBJ2-3; D not resolved. CDR3 length: 12 amino acids. Germline V CDR1 and CDR2: DFQATT, SNEGSKA (reference sequence). Trimming took off 1 base at V and 3 bases at J, with 5 bases between the two ends. The chain's CDR3 is CSARVQTDTQYF. Here the CDR3 DNA reads TGCAGTGCTAGAGTCCAAACAGATACGCAGTATTTT.

V usage is TRBV9 and J usage is TRBJ1-1; no reliable D call. The length of the CDR3 is 11 residues. V lost 4 bases to trimming and J lost 4 bases, with 5 bases between them. Germline V gene data show CDR1 as SGDLS and CDR2 as YYNGEE. The CDR3 protein is CASSPLTEAFF. CDR3 in DNA: TGTGCCAGCAGCCCTCTCACTGAAGCTTTCTTT.

The chain joins TRBV5-1 to TRBJ2-1, with D tentatively TRBD1 (6 bases). The V and J ends lost 0 bases and 10 bases respectively, with 8 bases between them. This CDR3 contains 12 residues. Germline V gene lookup returns CDR1 SGHRS and CDR2 YFSETQ. In nucleotides, the CDR3 is TGCGCCAGCAGCTTGGCAAGGGGGGAGCAGTTCTTC. Translation: CASSLARGEQFF.

This clonotype was seen at least ten times. This sequence joins TRBV7-2 and TRBJ2-7; D gene uncertain. This CDR3 contains 14 residues. The germline V gene has CDR1 SGHTA and CDR2 FQGNSA. V gave up 0 bases and J gave up 2 bases, with 8 bases separating them. The DNA of the CDR3 is TGTGCCAGCAGCTTAGCCGGTAGTCCCTACGAGCAGTACTTC. Amino acid sequence: CASSLAGSPYEQYF.

This clonotype showed up many times. The chain recombines TRBV7-6 with TRBJ1-6; possibly TRBD1 for D (5 bases). The V end lost 4 bases, the J end lost 9 bases, and 16 bases lay between the germline ends. There are 15 residues in the CDR3. Germline values: CDR1 SGHVS, CDR2 FNYEAQ. The CDR3 nucleotides are TGTGCCAGCAGCTCAAGACAGAGTCAAGGTTCACCCCTCCACTTT. It translates to CASSSRQSQGSPLHF.

This clonotype was recorded many times. The gene calls are TRBV3-1 and TRBJ2-6; no clear D. V gave up 0 bases and J gave up 10 bases, with 4 bases separating them. In germline, CDR1 is LGHDT, CDR2 YNNKEL (reference sequence). CDR3 size: 12 residues. The CDR3 loop reads CASSQDENVLTF. The CDR3 coding sequence is TGTGCCAGCAGCCAAGATGAAAACGTCCTGACTTTC.

The chain links TRBV11-1 to TRBJ2-1; D is ambiguous. Germline V gene sequence: CDR1 SGHAT, CDR2 FQDESV (reference sequence). The CDR3 extends over 13 amino acids. Trimming took 0 bases from V and 5 from J, leaving 5 bases between them. The CDR3, as DNA: TGTGCCAGCAGCTTAGCCGCGAACAATGAGCAGTTCTTC. It specifies CASSLAANNEQFF.

The chain is built from TRBV7-2 and TRBJ2-6; 8 bases agree with TRBD2. The germline gives CDR1 SGHTA, CDR2 FQGNSA. J was trimmed by 3 bases and V by 1 base; bases with no gene match: 5. This CDR3 has 17 residues. In DNA, the CDR3 is TGTGCCAGCAGCTTAGGGGGACTAGTCGGTGGGGCCAACGTCCTGACTTTC. Amino acid sequence: CASSLGGLVGGANVLTF. The full variable domain, rest sourced from reference TRBV7-2 and TRBJ2-6, is GAGVSQSPSNKVTEKGKDVELRCDPISGHTALYWYRQSLGQGLEFLIYFQGNSAPDKSGLPSDRFSAERTGGSVSTLTIQRTQQEDSAVYLCASSLGGLVGGANVLTFGAGSRLTVL.